This T cell receptor (beta chain) comes out of a study of lymphopenia after photon versus proton radiotherapy. The method was immunoSEQ multiplex PCR; TCRdb's version includes in-frame clones alone and lacks a portion of them. The repertoire holds about 42,000 clones, with approximately 80% as singletons. About this clone itself: Its antigen remains unidentified.

The study's findings and limits: Authors raise, but do not show, better survival with proton therapy. Larger post-nadir TCR diversity loss correlated inversely with survival in deceased patients.

Material: peripheral blood, obtained from a patient treated with proton-based radiotherapy. The clonotype was recovered from a woman aged 70-85 years with pancreatic cancer.

The CDR3 nucleotides are TGTGCCAGCAGCAGGGGACAGGGAGGCCCCTACGAGCAGTACTTC. This codes for CASSRGQGGPYEQYF. The chain is built from TRBV7-2 and TRBJ2-7; TRBD1 matches at 9 bases. The ends lost 5 bases at V and 2 bases at J; junction bases unmatched: 7. The CDR3 runs to 15 residues. Germline CDR1 is SGHTA and CDR2 is FQGNSA.